The rows below give T cell receptor beta chains drawn from one sample of a study of blood T cell repertoires in COVID-19. Only in-frame clones appear in the TCRdb table, and some are missing; sequencing was by immunoSEQ multiplex PCR. The sample consists of 68,000 or so clones, over 65% of them appearing once. The sequenced sample was peripheral blood. Receptors originate from a human donor in a cohort sampled during active COVID-19. Both conserved end residues are part of each CDR3. D genes are given only for firm matches. The listing skips clone size in some rows; elsewhere it reads once, few, many or a size class.

TRBV2	NA	TRBJ1-3	once	TGTGCCAGCAGTGTTACGGTTAGAAACACCATATATTTT	CASSVTVRNTIYF
TRBV19	NA	TRBJ2-1	NA	TGTGCCAGTAGCCCGGGGGAGGTCAATGAGCAGTTCTTC	CASSPGEVNEQFF
TRBV29-1	NA	TRBJ2-2	NA	TGCAGCGGCGTCGGGGGGAACACCGGGGAGCTGTTTTTT	CSGVGGNTGELFF
TRBV11-2	NA	TRBJ2-7	NA	TGTGCCAGCAGCGTCGTAGGGAGCTCCTACGAGCAGTACTTC	CASSVVGSSYEQYF
TRBV11-2	TRBD2	TRBJ2-2	NA	TGTGCCAGCAGCTTAGGACGGGGGGGCACCGGGGAGCTGTTTTTT	CASSLGRGGTGELFF
TRBV30	TRBD1	TRBJ1-3	few	TGTGCCTGGGGGGACAGGGGGCGCGGAAACACCATATATTTT	CAWGDRGRGNTIYF
TRBV28	TRBD2	TRBJ2-5	NA	TGTGCCAGCAGTCCACTAGCGGGGGAAGAGACCCAGTACTTC	CASSPLAGEETQYF
TRBV3-1/TRBV3-2	NA	TRBJ1-5	few	TGTGCCAGCAGCCACCCAGAAGTTCAGCCCCAGCATTTT	CASSHPEVQPQHF
TRBV4-1	NA	TRBJ2-3	NA	TGCGCCAGCAGCCAAGGACGGTCGGGGTACGGGAGAACAGATACGCAGTATTTT	CASSQGRSGYGRTDTQYF
TRBV19	TRBD2	TRBJ2-1	NA	TGTGCCAGTAGTCCGAGGACTAGCGGGGGTTATGAGCAGTTCTTC	CASSPRTSGGYEQFF
TRBV19	NA	TRBJ1-5	NA	TGTGCCAGTAGTATCCAAACAATTTTGGAGGCGGGTCATCAGCCCCAGCATTTT	CASSIQTILEAGHQPQHF
TRBV10-2	NA	TRBJ1-1	NA	TGCGCCAGCAGTGAGGGACAGCTTTTGAACACTGAAGCTTTCTTT	CASSEGQLLNTEAFF
TRBV5-5	TRBD1	TRBJ1-1	NA	TGTGCCAGCAGCCCGGGACAGGGAGGAGGCACTGAAGCTTTCTTT	CASSPGQGGGTEAFF
TRBV5-1	NA	TRBJ2-3	NA	TGCGCCAGCAGCTTGGGGTCGGCGGAAAGCACAGATACGCAGTATTTT	CASSLGSAESTDTQYF
TRBV5-8	NA	TRBJ2-4	NA	TGTGCCAGCAGCTTGGGGCGCTCAGGGGTGGCCAAAAACATTCAGTACTTC	CASSLGRSGVAKNIQYF
TRBV19	TRBD1	TRBJ1-1	once	TGTGCCAGTAGTATTGAGGGGGCGAGGTTGAGCACTGAAGCTTTCTTT	CASSIEGARLSTEAFF
TRBV24-1	NA	TRBJ1-2	many	TGTGCCACCAGTGATTTTGGATCGAGGTTCTCCTTC	CATSDFGSRFSF
TRBV27	NA	TRBJ2-2	NA	TGTGCCAGCAGTTTAGCTCTGAAGGGACACCGTCCCGGGGAGCTGTTTTTT	CASSLALKGHRPGELFF
TRBV20-1	NA	TRBJ1-2	NA	TGCAGTGCTAGTACCGGGACATATGGCTACACCTTC	CSASTGTYGYTF
TRBV6-1	TRBD2	TRBJ2-1	NA	TGTGCCAGCAGTGCGGGTAGGGAACTAGCGGCAAATGAGCAGTTCTTC	CASSAGRELAANEQFF
TRBV6-2/TRBV6-3	NA	TRBJ1-5	NA	TGTGCCAGCAGTTACTCGAAAGGGGTCCCCAATCAGCCCCAGCATTTT	CASSYSKGVPNQPQHF
TRBV11-3	NA	TRBJ2-5	NA	TGTGCCAGCAGCCTAGGACTTGGGTCTCAAGAGACCCAGTACTTC	CASSLGLGSQETQYF